The 12 T cell receptor beta chains below all came from one sample that was sequenced in a study of PD-L1 blockade in urothelial cancer. Specified time point: pretreatment peripheral blood. TCRdb's copy holds only in-frame clones and misses some; the assay was immunoSEQ multiplex PCR. Of more than 90,000 clones in the sample, 80% to 90% were seen once. The specimen was PBMCs, collected around atezolizumab (anti-PD-L1) treatment. These receptors were obtained from a man between 60 and 75 years old with urothelial cancer.

The chain couples TRBV28 to TRBJ2-7; D is unresolved. CDR1 and CDR2 (germline): MDHEN, SYDVKM. The V end lost 5 bases, the J end lost 6 bases, and 8 bases lay between the germline ends. The CDR3 extends over 11 amino acids. Written as DNA, the CDR3 is TGTGCCAGCAGTCCCCTCGGCGAGCAGTACTTC. Amino acids: CASSPLGEQYF.

The chain has TRBV10-3 and TRBJ1-5; D is ambiguous. V lost 7 bases and J lost 2, with 12 bases in between. Germline CDR1 ENHRY, CDR2 SYGVKD. This CDR3 region has 14 residues. CDR3 in amino acids: CAIKAGIGNQPQHF. The CDR3 DNA is TGTGCCATCAAGGCCGGGATCGGCAATCAGCCCCAGCATTTT.

This chain connects TRBV27 to TRBJ2-1, with 11 bases lining up with TRBD1. Germline lookup yields CDR1 MNHEY and CDR2 SMNVEV (reference sequence). CDR3 size: 15 residues. V dropped 5 bases and J dropped 9; count of bases not matched to a gene: 9. CDR3 sequence reads: CASSATGTGGGEQFF. CDR3 nucleotides: TGTGCCAGCAGTGCCACCGGGACAGGGGGTGGTGAGCAGTTCTTC.

The genes are TRBV29-1 and TRBJ2-2; perhaps TRBD2 as D (5 bases). The CDR3 totals 15 residues. V shed 6 bases and J shed 0 bases, with 14 bases lying between them. Germline CDR1 SQVTM, CDR2 ANQGSEA. In DNA, the CDR3 is TGCAGCGTCCCCCTTCGGGGAACGAACACCGGGGAGCTGTTTTTT. Translated: CSVPLRGTNTGELFF.

This chain joins TRBV30 and TRBJ2-5, with 8 nucleotides matching TRBD2. The CDR3 is 14 residues long. Per germline, CDR1 GTSNPN and CDR2 SVGIG (reference sequence). V lost 2 bases to trimming and J lost 5 bases; unmatched junction nucleotides: 7. CDR3 protein: CAWSLGLGSETQYF. DNA for the CDR3: TGTGCCTGGAGTTTGGGACTAGGTTCCGAGACCCAGTACTTC.

This clone was found once. This chain connects TRBV6-6 to TRBJ1-2, with TRBD1 matching 7 bases. V was clipped by 0 bases and J by 4 bases; unmatched bases: 8. The CDR3 has 16 residues. From germline, CDR1 is MNHNY and CDR2 SVGAGI (reference sequence). CDR3 coding DNA: TGTGCCAGCAGTTACTCCCAACAGGGACAGACCTATGGCTACACCTTC. Its protein is CASSYSQQGQTYGYTF.

The DNA for the CDR3 is TGTGCCAGCAGCGAGCTCGGGGGGGTTAATGAGCAGTTCTTC. Translated, it gives CASSELGGVNEQFF. J is TRBJ2-1 and V is TRBV11-3, with 8 bases matching TRBD2. V lost 5 bases and J lost 7; bases outside the gene matches: 7. Germline V gene data show CDR1 as SGHNT and CDR2 as YENEEA. The CDR3 is 14 residues long.

This clone occurred once. This sequence joins TRBV7-2 and TRBJ1-4; D ambiguous. CDR3 length equals 13 residues. Germline V gives CDR1 SGHTA, CDR2 FQGNSA. V shed 5 bases and J shed 0 bases, with 4 bases lying between them. The CDR3 protein is CASSRATNEKLFF. CDR3 DNA sequence: TGTGCCAGCAGCCGAGCAACTAATGAAAAACTGTTTTTT.

V and J are TRBV7-3 and TRBJ2-1; D remains unclear. Germline V CDR1 and CDR2: SGHTA, FQGTGA. The V and J ends lost 3 bases and 0 bases respectively, with 15 bases between them. This CDR3 region has 17 residues. CDR3 bases: TGTGCCAGCAGCTTTCCGAGCTCCTCGAGCTCCTACAATGAGCAGTTCTTC. Amino acids: CASSFPSSSSSYNEQFF.

The V gene is TRBV30, the J gene TRBJ1-2; D is possibly TRBD1 (5 bases). V dropped 3 bases and J dropped 6 bases, with 11 bases sitting between them. The CDR3 has 12 amino acids. Per the germline V gene, CDR1 is GTSNPN and CDR2 is SVGIG (reference sequence). The CDR3 DNA sequence: TGTGCCTGGAGCGCGGGGGTAAATGGCTACACCTTC. It encodes CAWSAGVNGYTF.

This clone has just one count. This rearrangement joins TRBV5-8 to TRBJ1-1; possible D gene TRBD1, 5 bases. Germline V gene data show CDR1 as SGHTS and CDR2 as YDEGEE. The length of the CDR3 is 15 residues. V was pared by 6 bases and J by 2 bases, with 17 bases between. The DNA of the CDR3 is TGTGCCAGCATACCTCGGGGGGTCAGAAACACTGAAGCTTTCTTT. This sequence encodes CASIPRGVRNTEAFF.

The chain recombines TRBV18 with TRBJ2-3; 9 bases are shared with TRBD1. Trimming took 1 base from V and 0 from J; bases not matched to a gene: 2. Per the germline V gene, CDR1 is KGHSH and CDR2 is LQKENI. The CDR3 length is 16 residues. The CDR3 DNA follows: TGTGCCAGCTCACCACGCGGACAGGGGAGCACAGATACGCAGTATTTT. Protein: CASSPRGQGSTDTQYF. The variable domain in full, completed from reference TRBV18 and TRBJ2-3, reads NAGVMQNPRHLVRRRGQEARLRCSPMKGHSHVYWYRQLPEEGLKFMVYLQKENIIDESGMPKERFSAEFPKEGPSILRIQQVVRGDSAAYFCASSPRGQGSTDTQYFGPGTRLTVL.